The rows below give T cell receptor beta chains drawn from one sample of a study of blood T cell repertoires in COVID-19. Using immunoSEQ multiplex PCR, the repertoire was profiled, and TCRdb retains in-frame clones only, with some absent. The table has 110,000 or so clones, approximately 81% seen once; the top ten hold less than 2%. Sequenced material: peripheral blood. The receptors were sampled from a man between 45 and 60 years old with acute or convalescent COVID-19. Both conserved end residues are part of each CDR3. D genes are given only for firm matches. Some rows have no size entry. The others give once, few or many, or a class for an expanded clone.

CDR3 length,clone size,D gene,V gene,J gene,CDR3 DNA,CDR3 protein
16,.,TRBD2,TRBV3-1/TRBV3-2,TRBJ2-1,TGTGCCAGCAGCCCTACCGGGACTAGCGGGGTCAATGAGCAGTTCTTC,CASSPTGTSGVNEQFF
14,.,TRBD1,TRBV10-3,TRBJ1-6,TGTGCCATCAGTGGCACAGGGGGAAATTCACCCCTCCACTTT,CAISGTGGNSPLHF
13,.,.,TRBV5-1,TRBJ1-1,TGCGCCAGCAGCTGGGGGGAGAACACTGAAGCTTTCTTT,CASSWGENTEAFF
16,.,.,TRBV19,TRBJ2-7,TGTGCCAGTAGCCCCAAGGGAGTTCTAGGGTCCTACGAGCAGTACTTC,CASSPKGVLGSYEQYF
14,.,.,TRBV2,TRBJ1-2,TGTGCCAGCAGTGATGGGTGGGCACTTGGTGGCTACACCTTC,CASSDGWALGGYTF
14,.,.,TRBV18,TRBJ1-5,TGTGCCAGCTCACCTGCCGAGAGGAATCAGCCCCAGCATTTT,CASSPAERNQPQHF
13,.,.,TRBV29-1,TRBJ1-5,TGCAGCGTTGAAACCGGGTCGGGTCAGCCCCAGCATTTT,CSVETGSGQPQHF
16,few,TRBD1,TRBV6-1,TRBJ1-5,TGTGCCAGCAGTGAGGGGACAGGTCGGGGCAATCAGCCCCAGCATTTT,CASSEGTGRGNQPQHF
16,.,.,TRBV7-8,TRBJ2-3,TGTGCCAGCAGCTTACTCCCGACAGACCGCACAGATACGCAGTATTTT,CASSLLPTDRTDTQYF
12,.,TRBD1,TRBV29-1,TRBJ1-1,TGCAGCGCCCGACAGGGGAACACTGAAGCTTTCTTT,CSARQGNTEAFF
16,once,.,TRBV7-2,TRBJ2-2,TGCGCCAGCAGCTCCGAGATTGGACTACACACCGGGGAGCTGTTTTTT,CASSSEIGLHTGELFF
14,.,.,TRBV10-3,TRBJ1-2,TGTGCCACACCCGGGGTGGAAGGGAACTATGGCTACACCTTC,CATPGVEGNYGYTF
13,.,.,TRBV6-5,TRBJ2-2,TGTGCCACCATGGCTAGCTGGGGCGGGGAGCTGTTTTTT,CATMASWGGELFF
12,.,TRBD1,TRBV3-1/TRBV3-2,TRBJ2-7,TGTGCCACAGGGGGATTGTCCTACGAGCAGTACTTC,CATGGLSYEQYF
15,.,.,TRBV7-9,TRBJ1-1,TGTGCCAGCAGGAGTAGAGGGGGAGGGAGCACTGAAGCTTTCTTT,CASRSRGGGSTEAFF
14,.,.,TRBV5-1,TRBJ1-1,TGCGCCAGCAGCTTGGGGGCCAACAGGAAGGCAGCTTTCTTT,CASSLGANRKAAFF
13,once,.,TRBV5-5,TRBJ1-1,TGTGCCAGCAGCTTGATTCGGAACACTGAAGCTTTCTTT,CASSLIRNTEAFF
15,.,.,TRBV5-1,TRBJ1-1,TGCGCCAGCAGCTTGGATCAGGATTGGGGAGCCGAAGCTTTCTTT,CASSLDQDWGAEAFF
17,.,.,TRBV4-1,TRBJ1-6,TGCGCCAGCAGCCACCGTCCAGAGGAGGACTATAATTCACCCCTCCACTTT,CASSHRPEEDYNSPLHF
17,.,TRBD2,TRBV10-1,TRBJ2-1,TGCGCCAGCAGTGGGACGCGGCTAGCGGGGGCCTACAATGAGCAGTTCTTC,CASSGTRLAGAYNEQFF
15,.,.,TRBV19,TRBJ1-5,TGTGCCAGTAGTTCCTCCCCGAACACGGGGCAGCCCCAGCATTTT,CASSSSPNTGQPQHF
14,.,.,TRBV7-3,TRBJ2-3,TGTGCCAGCAGCTCGGGGGGCCGCACAGATACGCAGTATTTT,CASSSGGRTDTQYF
16,.,.,TRBV5-8,TRBJ2-3,TGTGCCAGCAGCTGGCAAAGAGGGACTTTCACAGATACGCAGTATTTT,CASSWQRGTFTDTQYF
16,.,.,TRBV10-3,TRBJ2-3,TGTGCCATCAGTCCGAGTGCAGGGGCTCGCACAGATACGCAGTATTTT,CAISPSAGARTDTQYF
15,few,.,TRBV5-4,TRBJ1-6,TGTGCCAGCAGCTTACAAGACTCCTATAATTCACCCCTCCACTTT,CASSLQDSYNSPLHF
14,.,TRBD1,TRBV6-5,TRBJ1-2,TGTGCCAGCAGACCAACCGGGACAGGATATGGCTACACCTTC,CASRPTGTGYGYTF
13,.,.,TRBV2,TRBJ2-7,TGTGCCAGCAGTGAACACCGCTCAGGCGAGCAGTACTTC,CASSEHRSGEQYF
14,.,.,TRBV19,TRBJ1-1,TGTGCCAGTAGTATAGAGGCGGGGGGCCCTGAAGCTTTCTTT,CASSIEAGGPEAFF
14,.,.,TRBV2,TRBJ2-7,TGTGCCAGCAGTGGAGCCCGAGATAACTACGAGCAGTACTTC,CASSGARDNYEQYF
15,few,.,TRBV19,TRBJ1-6,TGTGCCAGTAGTATATTTTCGGATAGGGGTTCACCCCTCCACTTT,CASSIFSDRGSPLHF
13,few,TRBD1,TRBV6-5,TRBJ1-2,TGTGCCAGCAGCTGGACAGGGGACTATGGCTACACCTTC,CASSWTGDYGYTF
14,.,TRBD1,TRBV5-4,TRBJ2-7,TGTGCCAGCAGCTTCAGGGGGTCTGGCGACGAGCAGTACTTC,CASSFRGSGDEQYF
11,.,TRBD1,TRBV2,TRBJ1-2,TGTGCCAGTAAACGGGACAGGGAAGGTACCTTC,CASKRDREGTF
12,.,.,TRBV28,TRBJ2-6,TGTGCCAGTCGCTCTGGGGCCAACGTCCTGACTTTC,CASRSGANVLTF
16,.,TRBD1,TRBV29-1,TRBJ2-5,TGCAGCGTTGAAGATATGGGACAGGGGTTGGGAGAGACCCAGTACTTC,CSVEDMGQGLGETQYF
14,.,TRBD2,TRBV9,TRBJ2-1,TGTGCCAGCAGCGGCAGCGGGGGGGACAATGAGCAGTTCTTC,CASSGSGGDNEQFF
11,.,.,TRBV18,TRBJ2-3,TGTGCCAGCTCACGGCAAGATACGCAGTATTTT,CASSRQDTQYF
15,.,TRBD1,TRBV7-3,TRBJ1-2,TGTGCCAGCAGCTTATTCGCTGGGACAGATTATGGCTACACCTTC,CASSLFAGTDYGYTF
14,.,TRBD1,TRBV10-2,TRBJ1-1,TGCGCCAGCGGCCGACAGGGAGGAAACACTGAAGCTTTCTTT,CASGRQGGNTEAFF
13,.,.,TRBV14,TRBJ1-1,TGTGCCAGCAGCCAAGAGCGGGGCTCTGAAGCTTTCTTT,CASSQERGSEAFF